These 30 T cell receptor beta chains came from one sample sequenced in a study of beta chain features in type 1 diabetes. cDNA synthesis used the whole RNA isolate, giving expressed TCRB sequences. TCRdb's table, derived via immunoSEQ multiplex PCR, lists solely in-frame clones and lacks some. The data contain 160,000 or so clones, around 10% of them singletons. The sequenced sample was central memory CD4+ T cells from blood. These receptor sequences come from a man aged 18 to 30 in good health.

This clone was seen a handful of times. The gene calls are TRBV30 and TRBJ2-5, with D perhaps TRBD2 (6 bases). Germline CDR1 is GTSNPN and CDR2 is SVGIG (reference sequence). The CDR3 has 14 amino acids. V was clipped by 6 bases and J by 1 base, with 15 bases between them. The CDR3 DNA reads as TGTGCCTGCGGGTGGCCCGGGGGCCAAGAGACCCAGTACTTC. Translating gives CACGWPGGQETQYF.

This clone appeared a few times. The DNA of the CDR3 is TGCAGCGTTTCCAAGGTAGGGCAGTTCTTC. Its protein product is CSVSKVGQFF. The chain couples TRBV29-1 to TRBJ2-1; no reliable D call. The CDR3 covers 10 residues. Germline lookup yields CDR1 SQVTM and CDR2 ANQGSEA. The germline V and J ends were trimmed by 5 bases and 12 bases, with 11 bases remaining between them.

The J gene is TRBJ2-5, the V gene TRBV7-2, with 11 bases fitting TRBD2. V dropped 1 base and J dropped 2; count of bases not matched to a gene: 6. The length of the CDR3 is 17 residues. CDR1 and CDR2 (germline): SGHTA, FQGNSA. For the CDR3, the DNA is TGTGCCAGCAGCTTAGGAACTAGCGGGAGCGGGCAAGAGACCCAGTACTTC. Translated: CASSLGTSGSGQETQYF. The full variable domain, with the rest looked up from reference TRBV7-2 and TRBJ2-5, is GAGVSQSPSNKVTEKGKDVELRCDPISGHTALYWYRQSLGQGLEFLIYFQGNSAPDKSGLPSDRFSAERTGGSVSTLTIQRTQQEDSAVYLCASSLGTSGSGQETQYFGPGTRLLVL.

This clone came up many times. V is TRBV2 and J is TRBJ2-2; D unclear. In germline, CDR1 is SNHLY, CDR2 FYNNEI. The CDR3 length is 13 residues. Trimming took 2 bases from V and 5 from J, leaving 6 bases between them. CDR3 in amino acids: CASSESPTGELFF. The CDR3 DNA follows: TGTGCCAGCAGTGAATCACCGACCGGGGAGCTGTTTTTT.

This rearrangement joins TRBV18 to TRBJ1-2; D is possibly TRBD1 (6 bases). The V and J ends lost 3 bases and 13 bases respectively, with 12 bases between them. This CDR3 is 11 amino acids long. From germline, CDR1 is KGHSH and CDR2 LQKENI. The CDR3 nucleotides read TGTGCCAGCTCACCCACAGGGCTTCTCACCTTC. The encoded protein is CASSPTGLLTF.

This clone was seen more than once but under ten times. The rearrangement joins TRBV14 to TRBJ1-1, with D hard to call. The ends were cut back, 3 bases at V and 4 bases at J, with 9 bases in the middle. Germline V lookup: CDR1 SGHDN, CDR2 FVKESK. CDR3 length: 13 amino acids. As DNA, the CDR3 is TGTGCCAGCAGCCAGCCCGCTGGCACTGAAGCTTTCTTT. It codes for CASSQPAGTEAFF.

The chain carries TRBV4-2 and TRBJ2-5, with D hard to call. V was pared by 5 bases and J by 4 bases, with 11 bases between. The CDR3 covers 13 residues. Looked up from germline, CDR1 is LGHNA and CDR2 is YNFKEQ. The CDR3 reads CASSSRPPETQYF. CDR3 nucleotide sequence: TGTGCCAGCAGCTCGAGGCCTCCAGAGACCCAGTACTTC.

In this sample, this clone turned up a few times. This chain uses TRBV11-1 with TRBJ2-2; 8 nucleotides agree with TRBD1. This CDR3 has 16 residues. The V gene end was trimmed by 2 bases and the J gene end by 7 bases; junction bases not matched to a gene: 9. Germline CDR1 SGHAT, CDR2 FQDESV (reference sequence). The DNA for the CDR3 is TGTGCCAGCAGCTTACCTTCCAGGGGGCATGACGGGGAGCTGTTTTTT. This codes for CASSLPSRGHDGELFF.

At least ten counts were recorded for this clone. The chain has TRBV10-3 and TRBJ2-5; D tentatively fits TRBD1 or TRBD2 (5 bases each). The ends were cut back, 8 bases at V and 7 bases at J, with 11 bases in the middle. The CDR3 covers 11 residues. In germline, CDR1 is ENHRY, CDR2 SYGVKD. DNA for the CDR3: TGTGCCATCCGGGGCGAAGGGACCCAGTACTTC. Translation: CAIRGEGTQYF.

This chain uses TRBV7-8 with TRBJ2-3; 9 positions match TRBD2. The germline V gene encodes CDR1 SGHVS and CDR2 FQNEAQ. J was trimmed by 4 bases and V by 6 bases; bases with no gene match: 14. The CDR3 spans 17 residues. This chain's CDR3 is CASRPRVRGRAADTQYF. CDR3 sequence (DNA): TGTGCCAGCAGACCCAGAGTTCGCGGGAGGGCCGCAGATACGCAGTATTTT.

The V call is TRBV10-3, the J call TRBJ2-7; the match to TRBD1 covers 9 bases. The CDR3 has 13 amino acids. Germline loops: CDR1 ENHRY, CDR2 SYGVKD. After removal of 7 bases from V and 5 bases from J, the junction contained 6 bases not matched to a gene. CDR3 DNA: TGTGCCATCACCCATAGGACAGGGGACGAGCAGTACTTC. The encoded protein is CAITHRTGDEQYF.

This clone turned up a few times. J is TRBJ2-7 and V is TRBV28; D perhaps matches TRBD2 (5 bases). V lost 0 bases to trimming and J lost 6 bases, with 9 bases between them. Germline lookup yields CDR1 MDHEN and CDR2 SYDVKM. This CDR3 is built from 13 residues. This CDR3 is CASSLWRESEQYF. In DNA form, the CDR3 reads TGTGCCAGCAGTTTATGGAGGGAGTCCGAGCAGTACTTC.

The gene calls are TRBV7-6 and TRBJ2-3, with D perhaps matching TRBD2 (5 bases). The CDR3 has 14 residues. In germline, CDR1 is SGHVS, CDR2 FNYEAQ. V was cut by 1 base and J by 5 bases, with 10 bases left in between. The CDR3 reads CASSLVAQKDTQYF. The CDR3 DNA sequence: TGTGCCAGCAGCTTAGTAGCGCAGAAAGATACGCAGTATTTT.

At least ten counts were recorded for this clone. V gene TRBV18 combines with J gene TRBJ2-5; D call uncertain. The CDR3 spans 14 residues. Germline CDR1 KGHSH, CDR2 LQKENI. V lost 2 bases and J lost 0, with 7 bases in between. CDR3: CASSPRTNQETQYF. Written as DNA, the CDR3 is TGTGCCAGCTCACCAAGGACCAACCAAGAGACCCAGTACTTC.

The chain recombines TRBV20-1 with TRBJ2-1; D remains ambiguous. Looked up from germline, CDR1 is DFQATT and CDR2 is SNEGSKA (reference sequence). The CDR3 consists of 11 residues. The CDR3 reads CRARAYNEQFF. For the CDR3, the DNA is TGCAGGGCGCGCGCCTACAATGAGCAGTTCTTC.

This clone was detected a few times. The chain links TRBV7-9 to TRBJ1-1; D call uncertain. Germline values: CDR1 SEHNR, CDR2 FQNEAQ (reference sequence). This CDR3 contains 14 residues. The ends were cut back, 2 bases at V and 2 bases at J, with 9 bases in the middle. The CDR3 DNA reads TGTGCCAGCAGCTTATTTGGGGTAAACACTGAAGCTTTCTTT. Its translation: CASSLFGVNTEAFF.

This rearrangement joins TRBV9 to TRBJ1-6; D unresolved. The CDR3 runs to 14 residues. Germline lookup yields CDR1 SGDLS and CDR2 YYNGEE. V was clipped by 4 bases and J by 0 bases, with 5 bases between them. CDR3 sequence: CASSLSSYNSPLHF. For the CDR3, the DNA is TGTGCCAGCAGCCTCAGCTCCTATAATTCACCCCTCCACTTT.

The chain joins TRBV9 to TRBJ1-6, with 8 bases aligning to TRBD1. The CDR3 covers 14 residues. Germline CDR1 is SGDLS and CDR2 is YYNGEE. Trimming at V came to 1 base and at J to 10 bases, leaving 4 bases not matched to a gene. CDR3 coding DNA: TGTGCCAGCAGCGTACAGGGGGCTCAATCACCCCTCCACTTT. This translates into CASSVQGAQSPLHF.

The chain's CDR3 is CASSLAGGYNEQFF. The CDR3 DNA reads TGTGCCAGCAGTTTAGCGGGCGGCTACAATGAGCAGTTCTTC. The chain has TRBV28 and TRBJ2-1, with D perhaps TRBD2 (5 bases). Per germline, CDR1 MDHEN and CDR2 SYDVKM. The CDR3 spans 14 residues. V was clipped by 2 bases and J by 3 bases, with 8 bases between them.

As regards this clone: This same CDR3 is encoded by further DNA sequences in the sample. The chain joins TRBV11-2 to TRBJ1-2; D is perhaps TRBD1 (6 bases). Trimming cost V 5 bases and J 5 bases, with 12 bases left between them. The CDR3 is 13 amino acids. From germline, CDR1 is SGHAT and CDR2 FQNNGV. DNA for the CDR3: TGTGCCAGCAGCCCAGACAGGCAATATGGCTACACCTTC. This codes for CASSPDRQYGYTF.

This clone has more than one count but fewer than ten. The gene calls are TRBV25-1 and TRBJ1-6; TRBD1 agrees at 7 bases. The J segment lost 4 bases and the V segment lost 1 base, leaving 7 bases of the junction unmatched. This CDR3 region has 17 residues. Germline CDR1 is MGHDK and CDR2 is SYGVNS. The CDR3 nucleotides read TGTGCCAGCAGTGAATGTTACAGGGGCCATTATAATTCACCCCTCCACTTT. Its protein product is CASSECYRGHYNSPLHF.

This clone was seen a few times. The V gene is TRBV2, the J gene TRBJ2-7, with D unresolved. The V end was cut by 8 bases, the J end by 4 bases, with 12 bases between. Germline V gene lookup returns CDR1 SNHLY and CDR2 FYNNEI. The CDR3 sequence is 12 residues long. The CDR3 DNA follows: TGTGCCAGCGCGATAGAGCAGTACGAGCAGTACTTC. Its translation: CASAIEQYEQYF.

The rearrangement links TRBV6-5 to TRBJ2-1; no clear D gene. The CDR3 contains 15 residues. V was clipped by 6 bases and J by 0 bases, with 12 bases between them. Per the germline V gene, CDR1 is MNHEY and CDR2 is SVGAGI. CDR3 amino acids: CASRHRYSSYNEQFF. The CDR3 nucleotides are TGTGCCAGCAGACATCGCTACAGCTCCTACAATGAGCAGTTCTTC.

CDR3: CASSLGLGRDGKQYF. The CDR3 DNA reads TGTGCCAGCAGCTTGGGGTTGGGACGGGACGGGAAGCAGTACTTC. The chain recombines TRBV7-3 with TRBJ2-7; D may be TRBD1 or TRBD2 (5 bases each). The length of the CDR3 is 15 residues. In germline, CDR1 is SGHTA, CDR2 FQGTGA. The V gene lost 3 bases and the J gene lost 8 bases, with 20 bases spanning the gap.

The CDR3 nucleotides are TGCGCCAGCAGCCTACAGGGGAACTATGGCTACACCTTC. It specifies CASSLQGNYGYTF. This chain connects TRBV4-1 to TRBJ1-2, with 7 bases lining up with TRBD1. Trimming removed 4 bases from V and 2 bases from J; junction bases left unmatched: 1. The germline gives CDR1 MGHRA, CDR2 YSYEKL. This CDR3 has 13 residues.

The CDR3 sequence: CASSPQGDEQYF. The CDR3 bases are TGCGCCAGCAGCCCTCAGGGGGACGAGCAGTACTTC. V and J are TRBV5-1 and TRBJ2-7; 7 bases are shared with TRBD1. The CDR3 runs 12 residues. V dropped 4 bases and J dropped 5; count of bases not matched to a gene: 3. The germline CDR1 and CDR2 sequences are SGHRS and YFSETQ.

In its sample, this clone was seen many times. CDR3 bases: TGTGCCAGCTCACCCTGGGAAGGGGGCTACAATGAGCAGTTCTTC. Translated: CASSPWEGGYNEQFF. This chain links TRBV18 with TRBJ2-1, with a possible D match to TRBD1 (6 bases). Germline-derived CDR1 and CDR2 are KGHSH and LQKENI. The CDR3 extends over 15 amino acids. The germline V and J ends were trimmed by 3 bases and 3 bases, with 12 bases remaining between them.

This clone was picked up a small number of times. The chain is built from TRBV18 and TRBJ2-7; tentative D call: TRBD2 (6 bases). In germline, CDR1 is KGHSH, CDR2 LQKENI. This CDR3 is 12 amino acids long. V lost 3 bases, J lost 6 bases, and 9 bases lay in between. Written as DNA, the CDR3 is TGTGCCAGCTCACCTCTGGGGGGCGAGCAGTACTTC. This sequence encodes CASSPLGGEQYF.

This clone was counted only a few times. The chain carries TRBV18 and TRBJ2-7; the D is unclear. This CDR3 spans 14 amino acids. Trimming cost V 3 bases and J 7 bases, with 16 bases left between them. Germline values: CDR1 KGHSH, CDR2 LQKENI. The chain's CDR3 is CASSPSPSKGEQYF. The DNA of the CDR3 is TGTGCCAGCTCACCGTCTCCCTCGAAGGGAGAGCAGTACTTC. Based on the CDR3 plus reference TRBV18 and TRBJ2-7, the full variable domain is NAGVMQNPRHLVRRRGQEARLRCSPMKGHSHVYWYRQLPEEGLKFMVYLQKENIIDESGMPKERFSAEFPKEGPSILRIQQVVRGDSAAYFCASSPSPSKGEQYFGPGTRLTVT.

The chain joins TRBV15 to TRBJ2-1; TRBD2 matches at 8 bases. The junction had 11 bases not matched to a gene; V was cut back by 2 bases and J by 8 bases. The CDR3 spans 16 residues. CDR1 LNHNV and CDR2 YYDKDF come from the germline V gene (reference sequence). Written as DNA, the CDR3 is TGTGCCACCAGCAGACAAGCGGGAGTGGAGATGGATGAGCAGTTCTTC. It translates to CATSRQAGVEMDEQFF.